The text below deals with one TCR beta chain. What this receptor recognizes is not known. One base away there is no much larger clone; base qualities are not given. The same CDR3 arises from other DNA sequences in this sample as well. TCRbeta CDR3 regions were amplified from genomic DNA using the immunoSEQ Assay, a bias-controlled multiplex PCR. The authors processed their data as follows. The number of nucleated cells in each sample was estimated from the amplification of reference gene primers within the assay. Sequence reads were collapsed and filtered to measure the absolute abundance of every unique TCRbeta CDR3 rearrangement. For each sample, productive Simpson clonality was calculated by taking the square root of Simpson's diversity index across productive rearrangements. Not all clones reach the TCRdb copy of this immuneACCESS table, which keeps in-frame sequences only. Checked studies attribute under half of the gap to unresolved V genes and leave the rest unexplained. V and J calls and clone size are those listed in that table; D and trimming were worked out from the DNA. The sample data list 130,000 or so clones, and about 87% of these were observed just once. About 2.5% of the sample belongs to the ten largest clones.

One collaborating source in Seattle enrolled patients during active infection and followed them longitudinally through the course of disease. Each collaborating institution followed its own protocols to collect whole blood in K2EDTA tubes. For TCRbeta analysis, collaborators shipped samples as frozen whole blood, isolated PBMCs, or DNA extracted from either of those sample types. The source of the sample is a study of blood T cell repertoires in COVID-19 (dated by TCRdb to 2018 to 2020). About the investigation overall: Samples covering the acute and convalescent phases of COVID-19 were provided by collaborators in the United States, Italy and Spain. Deeply sampled blood TCRbeta repertoires from subjects exposed to, actively infected with, or recovered from COVID-19 were included in the dataset. Nearly every sample came with metadata listing a de-identified subject ID, COVID-19 status, age in years and sex. The repertoires were made available in a free public database intended to serve as a resource for research on the immune response to SARS-CoV-2. Samples came from the ongoing ImmuneRACE study (first 160 participants) plus 1,254 subjects from 6 global collaborators. HLA class I and class II types, where available, came from metadata supplied by the sample provider rather than from assay-based typing. The prospective study material was composed of cDNA or gDNA derived from T cells, B-cell-depleted T cells, or PBMCs.

The junction shows trimming of 4 bases on V and 0 bases on J, and the gene matches do not reach 2 bases of it. Taken from the germline V gene (reference sequence), the CDR1 and CDR2 loops are LGHDT and YNNKEL. The CDR3 numbers 14 residues from cysteine through phenylalanine. Only the CDR3 DNA stays, 42 bases, in frame from base 1. The full study reports these points: Clinical and demographic metadata were provided uncurated, with the amount varying by source and participant.

The rearrangement joined TRBV3-1 (or the pseudogene TRBV3-2) to TRBJ2-7, and 8 junctional nucleotides match TRBD1. The specimen was peripheral blood. This TCR derives from a human donor with COVID-19, enrolled during active disease. The donor label of this sample is uncertain. The CDR3 region: CASSPGQGSYEQYF. The DNA is TGTGCCAGCAGCCCTGGACAGGGCTCCTACGAGCAGTACTTC.